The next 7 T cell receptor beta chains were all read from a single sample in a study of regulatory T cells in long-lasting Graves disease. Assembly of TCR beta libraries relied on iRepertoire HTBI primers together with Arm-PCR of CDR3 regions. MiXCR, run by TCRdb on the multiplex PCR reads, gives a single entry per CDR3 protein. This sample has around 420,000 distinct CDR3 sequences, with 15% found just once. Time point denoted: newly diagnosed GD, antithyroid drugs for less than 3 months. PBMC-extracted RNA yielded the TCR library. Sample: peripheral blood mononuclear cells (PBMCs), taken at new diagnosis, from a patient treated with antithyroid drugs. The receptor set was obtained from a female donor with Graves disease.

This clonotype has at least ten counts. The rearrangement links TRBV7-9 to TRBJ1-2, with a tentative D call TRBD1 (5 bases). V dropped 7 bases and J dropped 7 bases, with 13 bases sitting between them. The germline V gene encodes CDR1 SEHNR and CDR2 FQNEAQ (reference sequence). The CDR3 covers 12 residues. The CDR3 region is CASTSGDGGYTF. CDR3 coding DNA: TGTGCCAGCACCTCTGGGGACGGTGGCTACACCTTC.

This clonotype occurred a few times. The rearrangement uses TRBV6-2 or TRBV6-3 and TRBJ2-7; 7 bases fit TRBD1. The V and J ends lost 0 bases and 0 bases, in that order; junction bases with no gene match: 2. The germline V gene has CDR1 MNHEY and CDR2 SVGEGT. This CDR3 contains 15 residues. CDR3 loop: CASSYSGDSSYEQYF. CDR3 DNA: TGTGCCAGCAGTTACTCGGGGGACAGCTCCTACGAGCAGTACTTC.

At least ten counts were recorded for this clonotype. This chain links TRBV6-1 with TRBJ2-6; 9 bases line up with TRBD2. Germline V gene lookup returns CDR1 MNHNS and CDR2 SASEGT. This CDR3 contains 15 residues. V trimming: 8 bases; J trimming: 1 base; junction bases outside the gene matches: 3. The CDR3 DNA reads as TGTGCCAGCTGTAGCGGGAGTTCTGGGGCCAACGTCCTGACTTTC. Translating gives CASCSGSSGANVLTF.

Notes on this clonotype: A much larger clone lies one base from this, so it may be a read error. CDR3 bases: TGCAGTGCTAGAGGGGTACAGGGGGCTGACCACAATGAGCAGTTCTTC. It codes for CSARGVQGADHNEQFF. V is TRBV20-1 and J is TRBJ2-1, with 9 bases aligning to TRBD1. V was pared by 1 base and J by 5 bases, with 9 bases of the junction left unmatched. Germline CDR1 and CDR2: DFQATT and SNEGSKA (reference sequence). This CDR3 has 16 residues.

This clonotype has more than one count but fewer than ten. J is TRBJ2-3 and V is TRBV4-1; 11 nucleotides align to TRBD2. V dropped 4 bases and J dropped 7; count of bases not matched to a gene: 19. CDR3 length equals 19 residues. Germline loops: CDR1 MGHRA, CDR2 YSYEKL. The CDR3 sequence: CASSRGLASGGLRGNTQYF. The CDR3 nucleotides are TGCGCCAGCAGCCGAGGACTAGCTAGCGGGGGGTTACGGGGGAATACGCAGTATTTT.

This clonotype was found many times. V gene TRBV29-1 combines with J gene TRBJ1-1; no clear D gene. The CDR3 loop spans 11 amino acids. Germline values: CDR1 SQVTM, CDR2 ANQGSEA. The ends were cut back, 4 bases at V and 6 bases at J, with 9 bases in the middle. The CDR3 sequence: CSVGREAEAFF. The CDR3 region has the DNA TGCAGCGTTGGTAGGGAGGCTGAAGCTTTCTTT.

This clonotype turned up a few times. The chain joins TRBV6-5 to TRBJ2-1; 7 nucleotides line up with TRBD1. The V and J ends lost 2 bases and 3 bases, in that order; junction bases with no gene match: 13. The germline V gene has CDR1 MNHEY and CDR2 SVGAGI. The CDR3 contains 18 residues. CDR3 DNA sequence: TGTGCCAGCAGTTACCCTCCCGAGGGCCCAGGGGGCTACAATGAGCAGTTCTTC. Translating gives CASSYPPEGPGGYNEQFF.